This entry concerns a single T cell receptor (beta chain). This sample stems from a study of blood T cell repertoires in COVID-19. This CDR3 is built from 16 residues. Germline-derived CDR1 and CDR2 are KGHSH and LQKENI. After removal of 1 base from V and 4 bases from J, the junction contained 6 bases not matched to a gene. In the original workflow: By means of reference gene primer amplification, nucleated cell counts were estimated. This table comes from immunoSEQ multiplex PCR, and its TCRdb copy is limited to in-frame clones, with some not included. That table gives V, J and clone size, and the DNA gave D and trimming. This repertoire shows 150,000 to 200,000 clones, around three quarters found once; its top ten account for roughly 8%.

Material for sequencing was peripheral blood. This TCR derives from a man aged 55 to 70 with acute or convalescent COVID-19. The chain employs TRBV18 and TRBJ2-2, with 7 bases that match TRBD2. CDR3 amino acids: CASSPLAGQSTGELFF. CDR3 nucleotide sequence: TGTGCCAGCTCACCACTAGCGGGTCAGAGCACCGGGGAGCTGTTTTTT.